This T cell receptor (beta chain) was observed in a study of response to subunit inactivated influenza vaccine. Regarding the study as a whole: The authors suggested that every seasonal influenza vaccination recruits few new T cells.

A remark on this clonotype: Its antigen is undetermined.

The CDR3 totals 16 residues. Trimming cost V 5 bases and J 8 bases, with 24 bases left between them. CDR1 and CDR2 from the germline V gene are LNHDA and SQIVND (reference sequence). TCRdb re-called the RT-PCR reads through MiXCR, storing one row per CDR3 protein. The data show 280,000 or so distinct CDR3 sequences, just over 20% seen once. Material: PBMCs from blood, obtained roughly 20 months after vaccination. This receptor was identified in a man aged 50-75 years who received an inactivated influenza vaccine. V and J are TRBV19 and TRBJ1-1; possible D gene TRBD1, 6 bases. CDR3 amino acids: CASSSFWGGRGPEAFF. DNA for the CDR3: TGTGCCAGTAGTTCTTTTTGGGGGGGGCGCGGACCAGAAGCTTTCTTT.